This is a list of T cell receptor beta chains from one sample in a study of blood T cells in healthy people across ages. MiXCR, applied by TCRdb to the 5' RACE reads, yields one record per CDR3 protein. The table lists 700,000 to 800,000 distinct CDR3 sequences, roughly 44% of them singletons. Sequencing input: blood. The receptor set was obtained from a woman in her sixties or seventies in good health. Both conserved end residues are part of each CDR3. D genes are given only for firm matches. Expanded clones get a size class; other rows say once, few or many, or leave the size out.

.	TRBV12-3/TRBV12-4	many	TRBJ2-3	TGTGCCAGCAGTGACTACAGGGACTCTAGCACAGATACGCAGTATTTT	CASSDYRDSSTDTQYF
.	TRBV3-1	few	TRBJ2-1	TGTGCCAGCAGCCGCTGGGACGGCCTCTACAATGAGCAGTTCTTC	CASSRWDGLYNEQFF
TRBD2	TRBV20-1	.	TRBJ2-1	TGCAGTGCTAGAGATAGGGGACTAGCGAGCGATGAGCAGTTCTTC	CSARDRGLASDEQFF
.	TRBV24-1	few	TRBJ2-3	TGTGCCACCAGCTGGACTAGCACAGATACGCAGTATTTT	CATSWTSTDTQYF
.	TRBV10-3	few	TRBJ1-6	TGTGCCTCCGAGGTGGGCAGGTCAAATTCACCCCTCCACTTT	CASEVGRSNSPLHF
.	TRBV5-1	.	TRBJ2-7	TGCGCCAGCAGCCAGCAGGATATGTCCTACGAGCAGTACTTC	CASSQQDMSYEQYF
TRBD1	TRBV4-2	few	TRBJ2-7	TGTGCCAGCAGCCATCCCCCAAGACTTGACAGGGGGTCTTACGAGCAGTACTTC	CASSHPPRLDRGSYEQYF
.	TRBV29-1	many	TRBJ2-1	TGCAGCGTTGCCGGTTTAGGGGGTCGGAATGAGCAGTTCTTC	CSVAGLGGRNEQFF
TRBD1	TRBV3-1	.	TRBJ1-1	TGTGCCAGCTCATCGACAGGGTTCCCCACTGAAGCTTTCTTT	CASSSTGFPTEAFF
.	TRBV7-8	.	TRBJ2-1	TGTGCCAGCAGCTTAGTGGTTGCCGCGACCGAGCAGTTCTTC	CASSLVVAATEQFF
.	TRBV7-9	.	TRBJ2-5	TGTGCCAGCAGCTTATCCCTCGGAACTTTGCCATCCGAGACCCAGTACTTC	CASSLSLGTLPSETQYF
TRBD1	TRBV20-1	once	TRBJ2-3	TGCAGTGCTGAGGGGGCTAGCACAGATACGCAGTATTTT	CSAEGASTDTQYF
.	TRBV2	few	TRBJ2-3	TGTGCCAGCATAGACTCAGACATTACAGATACGCAGTATTTT	CASIDSDITDTQYF
.	TRBV10-3	.	TRBJ1-1	TGTGCCATCAGTGACGGACTCCGGAACACTGAAGCTTTCTTT	CAISDGLRNTEAFF
TRBD2	TRBV7-9	.	TRBJ2-1	TGTGCCAGCGGCTTAGAAGCGGGAGGACACAATGAGCAGTTCTTC	CASGLEAGGHNEQFF
.	TRBV29-1	many	TRBJ2-5	TGCAGCGTTGGTTCCCCAGGGCACCAAGAGACCCAGTACTTC	CSVGSPGHQETQYF
TRBD2	TRBV14	.	TRBJ2-3	TGTGCCAGCAGCCAAGATGCTCGGGGGGGCTGGATCACAGATACGCAGTATTTT	CASSQDARGGWITDTQYF
.	TRBV20-1	few	TRBJ2-7	TGCAGTGCTTCGTCGGCAGCCTACTCCTACGAGCAGTACTTC	CSASSAAYSYEQYF
.	TRBV9	.	TRBJ2-5	TGTGCCAGCAGTTACAGCGGCCCCGAGGCCCAGTACTTC	CASSYSGPEAQYF
TRBD2	TRBV20-1	.	TRBJ2-1	TGCAGTGCTAGAGTTAGCGGGGTTGACAATGAGCAGTTCTTC	CSARVSGVDNEQFF
TRBD1	TRBV12-3/TRBV12-4	few	TRBJ2-1	TGTGCCAGCACTCGGGACAGCTACAATGAGCAGTTCTTC	CASTRDSYNEQFF
TRBD1	TRBV6-1	.	TRBJ2-7	TGTGCCACCGTGAGGACAGGGGCTATCTCCTACGAGCAGTACTTC	CATVRTGAISYEQYF
TRBD1	TRBV4-2	many	TRBJ1-6	TGTGCCAGCAGCCAAGCCGGGACAGGGTTTTCACCCCTCCACTTT	CASSQAGTGFSPLHF
.	TRBV6-1	.	TRBJ2-5	TGTGCCAGCAGTGAAGGGGCGGTGGCTCGGTCCCAGTACTTC	CASSEGAVARSQYF
.	TRBV7-9	few	TRBJ2-7	TGTGCCAGCAGCTTAAGTGGGAGAAGGTCGTCCTACGAGCAGTACTTC	CASSLSGRRSSYEQYF
.	TRBV3-1	.	TRBJ2-6	TGTGCCAGCAGCCCCTGGGGCTCTGGGGCCAACGTCCTGACTTTC	CASSPWGSGANVLTF
TRBD2	TRBV10-3	.	TRBJ2-1	TGTGCCATCAGTGGATCTAGCGGGACGAACGAAGACAAGACCCAGTTCTTC	CAISGSSGTNEDKTQFF
TRBD2	TRBV7-2	.	TRBJ2-1	TGTGCCAGCAGTCTTCTTGGACTAGCCGCCTACAATGAGCAGTTCTTC	CASSLLGLAAYNEQFF
TRBD1	TRBV12-3/TRBV12-4	many	TRBJ1-5	TGTGCCAGCACCTGGGGACAGGGCGACAATCAGCCCCAGCATTTT	CASTWGQGDNQPQHF
.	TRBV29-1	.	TRBJ2-1	TGCAGCGTTGCCCCGGGAGTACATGAGCAGTTCTTC	CSVAPGVHEQFF
.	TRBV6-2/TRBV6-3	many	TRBJ2-1	TGTGCCAGCAGTTTAGGGGTAAATGAGCAGTTCTTC	CASSLGVNEQFF
.	TRBV20-1	.	TRBJ1-2	TGCAGTGCTAGAAGGCAGGAAGCTAACTATGGCTACACCTTC	CSARRQEANYGYTF
.	TRBV29-1	.	TRBJ1-1	TGCAGCGTCGCCGGGACCCAGGGAAGAGGGGACACTGAAGCTTTCTTT	CSVAGTQGRGDTEAFF
.	TRBV9	few	TRBJ2-3	TGTGCCAGCAGCGCCATAGCAACAGATACGCAGTATTTT	CASSAIATDTQYF
.	TRBV10-3	.	TRBJ1-4	TGTGCCATCAGTGAGTCGGAGGGAGGGGGTGAAAAACTGTTTTTT	CAISESEGGGEKLFF
.	TRBV20-1	.	TRBJ1-2	TGCAGTGCTAGAAATAGACAGGAAAAGGGGGGCTACACCTTC	CSARNRQEKGGYTF
.	TRBV27	few	TRBJ2-1	TGTGCCAGCAGACCTTTCACGTACAATGAGCAGTTCTTC	CASRPFTYNEQFF
TRBD1	TRBV5-4	.	TRBJ2-7	TGTGCCAGCAGCAGGGAAACAGGGGCCACCTACGAGCAGTACTTC	CASSRETGATYEQYF
.	TRBV20-1	few	TRBJ2-1	TGCAGTGCTAGAGTCGAAAATTTCTACAATGAGCAGTTCTTC	CSARVENFYNEQFF
.	TRBV4-2	.	TRBJ2-2	TGTGCCAGCAGCCCACCGGGGCAAAACACCGGGGAGCTGTTTTTT	CASSPPGQNTGELFF
TRBD2	TRBV11-3	.	TRBJ2-1	TGTGCCAGCAGCTCAGAGCGGACTAGTTACAATGAGCAGTTCTTC	CASSSERTSYNEQFF
TRBD1	TRBV5-1	.	TRBJ1-2	TGCGCCAGCAGCCGACGGGACAGGGGGTATGGCTACACCTTC	CASSRRDRGYGYTF
TRBD1	TRBV3-1	few	TRBJ2-5	TGTGCCGGCAGCCTCGTCCTCGGGACAGCTAAAGAGACCCAGTACTTC	CAGSLVLGTAKETQYF
.	TRBV7-2	.	TRBJ1-3	TGTGCCAGCAGCCCAACTGAAAACACCATATATTTT	CASSPTENTIYF
TRBD2	TRBV7-2	many	TRBJ2-1	TGTGCCAGCAGCCGACCCCAGACCGGGGGGAGGCAGTTCTTC	CASSRPQTGGRQFF
.	TRBV2	.	TRBJ2-3	TGTGCCAGCCCCCGCACGGAAACGTTCGCAGATACGCAGTATTTT	CASPRTETFADTQYF
.	TRBV12-3/TRBV12-4	.	TRBJ2-5	TGTGCCAGCAGCCGAGGACAAACACTAGAGACCCAGTACTTC	CASSRGQTLETQYF
.	TRBV7-3	many	TRBJ2-1	TGTGCCAGCAGCCCTGGACAGAACTACAATGAGCAGTTCTTC	CASSPGQNYNEQFF
.	TRBV29-1	.	TRBJ2-1	TGCAGCGTGGGGAACCCTACCGGTGAGCAGTTCTTC	CSVGNPTGEQFF
TRBD1	TRBV6-5	.	TRBJ2-3	TGTGCCAGCAGTTCGGGACAGGACTACACAGATACGCAGTATTTT	CASSSGQDYTDTQYF
.	TRBV5-1	once	TRBJ1-4	TGCGCCAGCAGTCCCGAGGTAGCAACTAATGAAAAACTGTTTTTT	CASSPEVATNEKLFF
.	TRBV4-2	.	TRBJ2-7	TGTGCCAGCAGCCAAGATAGCGGCCCCTACAATGAGCAGTACTTC	CASSQDSGPYNEQYF
.	TRBV19	.	TRBJ1-5	TGTGCCAGTAGCCCCGGGAGCCAGCCCCAGCATTTT	CASSPGSQPQHF
TRBD2	TRBV20-1	once	TRBJ2-3	TGCAGTGCTAGATTTGTTGGGAGGGACCAAAAAACAGATACGCAGTATTTT	CSARFVGRDQKTDTQYF
.	TRBV28	few	TRBJ2-3	TGTGCCAGCATCCCAGGGAGGTCGAGCACAGATACGCAGTATTTT	CASIPGRSSTDTQYF
.	TRBV21-1	.	TRBJ1-2	TGTGCCAGCAGCGTAAAGGGTCCACACAGTAACTATGGCTACACCTTC	CASSVKGPHSNYGYTF
.	TRBV7-2	.	TRBJ1-2	TGTGCCAGCAGCGTAGATAAGTATGGCTACACCTTC	CASSVDKYGYTF